The 8 T cell receptor beta chains in this list originate from one sample, sequenced in a study of cytomegalovirus exposure and HLA in healthy donors. Both 60 Vbeta primers and 13 Jbeta primers went into the PCR. The assay was immunoSEQ multiplex PCR, and TCRdb's table has in-frame clones only and misses some. The data contain under 200,000 clones, roughly 79% of them singletons. Specimen: PBMCs. The source is a woman aged 25 to 39 in good health and CMV-seropositive.

The CDR3 DNA reads as TGTGCCAGCAGCCCGCCCTCTGGACAGGGAGTTACGCAGTATTTT. Translation gives CASSPPSGQGVTQYF. The chain uses TRBV5-4 and TRBJ2-3; 8 nucleotides match TRBD1. CDR1 and CDR2 from the germline V gene are SGHNT and YYREEE (reference sequence). Losses at the gene ends were 4 bases for V and 8 bases for J; bases not matched to a gene: 12. This CDR3 is built from 15 residues.

In its sample, this clone was seen once. The chain is built from TRBV7-2 and TRBJ2-3; D is ambiguous. Trimming removed 2 bases at V and 2 bases at J, with 14 bases between. CDR3 length: 16 residues. Looked up from germline, CDR1 is SGHTA and CDR2 is FQGNSA. The CDR3 loop reads CASSLYGRSPTDTQYF. For the CDR3, the DNA is TGTGCCAGCAGCTTATATGGCAGGTCTCCCACAGATACGCAGTATTTT.

The chain links TRBV6-5 to TRBJ1-2; no clear D. The CDR3 runs 13 residues. Trimming removed 5 bases from V and 4 bases from J, with 11 bases in between. CDR1 MNHEY and CDR2 SVGAGI come from the germline V gene. The CDR3 loop reads CASSLRHPYGYTF. Written as DNA, the CDR3 is TGTGCCAGCAGTCTACGACACCCCTATGGCTACACCTTC.

The chain has TRBV15 and TRBJ1-6; a weak D match, TRBD1 (6 bases). V was clipped by 6 bases and J by 7 bases, with 16 bases between them. This CDR3 has 15 residues. Germline assignment: CDR1 LNHNV and CDR2 YYDKDF (reference sequence). Here the CDR3 DNA reads TGTGCCACCAGTACCAACAGGGTTGGGAATTCACCCCTCCACTTT. Its translation is CATSTNRVGNSPLHF.

The chain couples TRBV6-6 to TRBJ2-3; D unresolved. V was cut by 5 bases and J by 5 bases, with 8 bases left in between. Germline values: CDR1 MNHNY, CDR2 SVGAGI (reference sequence). The CDR3 is 12 residues long. The CDR3 is CASSPTLDTQYF. The CDR3, as DNA: TGTGCCAGCAGTCCGACATTAGATACGCAGTATTTT.

The chain links TRBV27 to TRBJ2-5; D is ambiguous. Germline V CDR1 and CDR2: MNHEY, SMNVEV (reference sequence). The CDR3 sequence is 14 residues long. The V gene lost 3 bases and the J gene lost 5 bases, with 13 bases spanning the gap. CDR3 sequence: CASSFRQATETQYF. The DNA for the CDR3 is TGTGCCAGCAGTTTCCGTCAGGCGACGGAGACCCAGTACTTC.

CDR3 sequence reads: CASSTTSEQETQYF. As DNA, the CDR3 is TGTGCCAGCAGCACAACTAGCGAGCAAGAGACCCAGTACTTC. The rearrangement uses TRBV9 and TRBJ2-5; the match to TRBD2 covers 7 bases. This CDR3 is 14 amino acids long. Trimming took 4 bases from V and 2 from J; bases not matched to a gene: 5. Germline CDR1 SGDLS, CDR2 YYNGEE.

The V gene is TRBV5-1, the J gene TRBJ2-7; D is uncertain. The germline gives CDR1 SGHRS, CDR2 YFSETQ. Trimming pared 4 bases from V and 1 base from J, leaving 12 bases between. This CDR3 comprises 14 residues. CDR3 protein: CASSAQTGSYEQYF. The DNA for the CDR3 is TGCGCCAGCAGCGCCCAAACCGGGTCCTACGAGCAGTACTTC.